The rows below give T cell receptor beta chains drawn from one sample of a study of T cell repertoires in cytomegalovirus infection. TCRdb reanalysed the reads using MiXCR and keeps one entry per CDR3 protein. Of roughly 310,000 distinct CDR3 sequences listed, roughly 15% are singletons. Sequencing was performed on PBMCs. Every receptor here comes from a human donor in good health (CMV status not recorded). Some clones in this sample may be carry-over from other donors' samples. Both conserved end residues are part of each CDR3. A D gene is named only where the DNA matches it firmly. Expanded clones are given a class, and other clones once, few, many or no size at all.

>TRBV20-1|TRBJ2-3|.|12|many
CSANNGTDTQYF
TGCAGTGCCAACAACGGGACAGATACGCAGTATTTT
>TRBV11-2|TRBJ2-5|TRBD1|15|many
CASSNGQGTQETQYF
TGTGCCAGCAGCAATGGACAGGGTACCCAAGAGACCCAGTACTTC
>TRBV19|TRBJ2-1|.|14|many
CASSIRESYNEQFF
TGTGCCAGTAGTATTAGAGAGTCCTACAATGAGCAGTTCTTC
>TRBV28|TRBJ1-3|.|15|many
CASSFLQGTGNTIYF
TGTGCCAGCAGTTTCCTACAGGGTACTGGAAACACCATATATTTT
>TRBV12-3/TRBV12-4|TRBJ1-1|TRBD1|15|many
CASSLEGARHTEAFF
TGTGCCAGCAGTTTAGAGGGGGCGCGGCACACTGAAGCTTTCTTT
>TRBV6-6|TRBJ2-7|TRBD2|18|few
CASSYSASSGGRGEEQYF
TGTGCCAGCAGTTACTCGGCGTCTAGCGGGGGGCGAGGGGAGGAGCAGTACTTC
>TRBV19|TRBJ2-2|.|14|.
CASRGRGGTGELFF
TGTGCCAGTAGGGGCAGGGGAGGGACCGGGGAGCTGTTTTTT
>TRBV12-5|TRBJ2-3|.|14|.
CASGLGQPTDTQYF
TGTGCTAGTGGTTTAGGACAGCCCACAGATACGCAGTATTTT
>TRBV10-2|TRBJ1-6|.|15|many
CASRGDGSYNSPLHF
TGCGCCAGCAGGGGTGACGGCTCCTATAATTCACCCCTCCACTTT
>TRBV20-1|TRBJ2-3|.|14|few
CSAPTILNTDTQYF
TGCAGTGCCCCGACTATCCTCAACACAGATACGCAGTATTTT
>TRBV29-1|TRBJ1-1|.|13|.
CSVLVQSGTEAFF
TGCAGCGTTCTCGTTCAGTCGGGCACTGAAGCTTTCTTT
>TRBV20-1|TRBJ2-7|.|12|few
CSAGTVGYEQYF
TGCAGTGCTGGGACCGTAGGCTACGAGCAGTACTTC
>TRBV5-1|TRBJ1-1|TRBD1|15|.
CASSLQGVPHTEAFF
TGCGCCAGCAGCTTGCAGGGGGTGCCCCACACTGAAGCTTTCTTT
>TRBV7-2|TRBJ2-5|TRBD2|15|many
CASSLNSGGWETQYF
TGTGCCAGCAGCTTGAATAGCGGGGGCTGGGAGACCCAGTACTTC
>TRBV6-1|TRBJ1-1|.|13|.
CASSYLGQTEAFF
TGTGCCAGCAGTTATCTAGGACAGACTGAAGCTTTCTTT
>TRBV28|TRBJ2-7|TRBD1|15|few
CASSLEPGQSYEQYF
TGTGCCAGCAGTCTGGAACCGGGACAGTCCTACGAGCAGTACTTC
>TRBV20-1|TRBJ1-4|.|13|few
CSARGADLEKLFF
TGCAGTGCTAGAGGCGCAGATTTAGAAAAACTGTTTTTT
>TRBV12-3/TRBV12-4|TRBJ2-1|.|14|many
CASSPGWRYNEQFF
TGTGCCAGCAGCCCCGGTTGGCGCTACAATGAGCAGTTCTTC
>TRBV20-1|TRBJ2-3|.|15|few
CSAGGLSFSTDTQYF
TGCAGTGCTGGCGGACTGAGCTTTAGCACAGATACGCAGTATTTT
>TRBV7-8|TRBJ2-2|.|14|.
CASSQASVAGELFF
TGTGCCAGCAGCCAAGCATCGGTCGCCGGGGAGCTGTTTTTT
>TRBV5-1|TRBJ1-3|.|15|.
CASSLEGNSGNTIYF
TGCGCCAGCAGCTTGGAAGGCAACTCTGGAAACACCATATATTTT
>TRBV20-1|TRBJ1-3|TRBD1|14|.
CSARAQDRGDTIYF
TGCAGTGCTAGAGCCCAGGACAGGGGAGACACCATATATTTT
>TRBV7-2|TRBJ2-5|.|14|few
CASSTSATEETQYF
TGTGCCAGCAGCACATCCGCGACAGAAGAGACCCAGTACTTC
>TRBV5-1|TRBJ2-3|.|14|few
CATRPGAGTDTQYF
TGCGCCACCCGGCCGGGGGCTGGCACAGATACGCAGTATTTT
>TRBV12-3/TRBV12-4|TRBJ1-4|.|13|.
CASSFWGGEKLFF
TGTGCCAGCAGTTTTTGGGGCGGTGAAAAACTGTTTTTT
>TRBV7-2|TRBJ2-3|TRBD1|13|many
CASSTAGTGGMDF
TGTGCCAGCAGCACGGCCGGGACAGGGGGCATGGATTTT
>TRBV4-3|TRBJ1-3|.|18|few
CASSQEDRTAVSGNTIYF
TGCGCCAGCAGCCAAGAAGATAGGACGGCGGTTTCTGGAAACACCATATATTTT
>TRBV7-2|TRBJ2-7|TRBD1|15|few
CASSPNTGGGYEQYF
TGTGCCAGCAGCCCAAACACAGGGGGCGGCTACGAGCAGTACTTC
>TRBV12-3/TRBV12-4|TRBJ2-3|TRBD1|18|.
CASSLVGTAWIGTDTQYF
TGTGCCAGCAGTTTAGTCGGGACAGCCTGGATCGGCACAGATACGCAGTATTTT